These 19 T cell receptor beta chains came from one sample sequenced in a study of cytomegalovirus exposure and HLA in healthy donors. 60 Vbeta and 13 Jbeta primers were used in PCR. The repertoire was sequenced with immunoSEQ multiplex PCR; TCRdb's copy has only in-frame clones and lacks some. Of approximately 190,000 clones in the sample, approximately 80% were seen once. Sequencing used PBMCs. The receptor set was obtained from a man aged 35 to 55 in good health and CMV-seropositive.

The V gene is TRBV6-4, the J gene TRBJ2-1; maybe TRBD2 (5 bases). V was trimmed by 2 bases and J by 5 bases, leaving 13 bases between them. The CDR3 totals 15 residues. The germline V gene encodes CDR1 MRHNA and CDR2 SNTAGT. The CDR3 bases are TGTGCCAGCAGTGACGCGGGTTCCCCAGACAATGAGCAGTTCTTC. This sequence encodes CASSDAGSPDNEQFF.

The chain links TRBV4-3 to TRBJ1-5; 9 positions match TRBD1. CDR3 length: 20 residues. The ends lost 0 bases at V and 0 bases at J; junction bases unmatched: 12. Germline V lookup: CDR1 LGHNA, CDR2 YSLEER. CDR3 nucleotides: TGCGCCAGCAGCCAAGAGGGTGGACAGGGGAAGAGGGGTAGCAATCAGCCCCAGCATTTT. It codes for CASSQEGGQGKRGSNQPQHF.

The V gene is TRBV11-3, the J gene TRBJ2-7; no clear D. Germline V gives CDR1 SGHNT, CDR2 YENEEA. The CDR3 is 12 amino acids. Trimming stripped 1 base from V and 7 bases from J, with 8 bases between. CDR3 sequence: CASSLASGEQYF. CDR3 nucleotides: TGTGCCAGCAGCTTAGCCTCCGGGGAGCAGTACTTC.

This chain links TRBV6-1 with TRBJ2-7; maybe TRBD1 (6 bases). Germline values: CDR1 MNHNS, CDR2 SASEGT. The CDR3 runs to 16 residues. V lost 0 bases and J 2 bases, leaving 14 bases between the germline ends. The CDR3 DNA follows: TGTGCCAGCAGTGAAGCCTCGGCAGGGGTGGCCTACGAGCAGTACTTC. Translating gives CASSEASAGVAYEQYF.

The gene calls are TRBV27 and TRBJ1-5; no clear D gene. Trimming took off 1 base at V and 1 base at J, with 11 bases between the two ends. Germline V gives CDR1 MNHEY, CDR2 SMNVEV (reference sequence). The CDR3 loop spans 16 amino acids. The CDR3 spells CASSLLARSSNQPQHF. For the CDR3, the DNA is TGTGCCAGCAGTTTATTGGCAAGATCGAGCAATCAGCCCCAGCATTTT.

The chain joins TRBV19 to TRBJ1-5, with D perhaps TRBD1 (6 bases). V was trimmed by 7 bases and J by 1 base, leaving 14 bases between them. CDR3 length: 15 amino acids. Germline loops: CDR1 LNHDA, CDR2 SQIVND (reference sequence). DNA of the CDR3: TGTGCCAGTATCCTTACCGGGACAAGCAATCAGCCCCAGCATTTT. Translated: CASILTGTSNQPQHF.

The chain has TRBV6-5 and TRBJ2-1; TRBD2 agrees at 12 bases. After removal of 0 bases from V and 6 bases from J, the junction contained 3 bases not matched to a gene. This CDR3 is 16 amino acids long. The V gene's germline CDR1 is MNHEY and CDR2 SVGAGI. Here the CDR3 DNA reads TGTGCCAGCAGTTACTCCCGACTAGCGGGGGTCAATGAGCAGTTCTTC. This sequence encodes CASSYSRLAGVNEQFF.

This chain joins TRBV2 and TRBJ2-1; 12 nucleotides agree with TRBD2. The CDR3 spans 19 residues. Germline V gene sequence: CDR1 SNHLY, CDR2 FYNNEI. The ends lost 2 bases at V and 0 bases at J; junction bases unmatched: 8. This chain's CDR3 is CASSEPVASGRASYNEQFF. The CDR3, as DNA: TGTGCCAGCAGTGAACCGGTCGCTAGCGGGAGGGCCTCCTACAATGAGCAGTTCTTC.

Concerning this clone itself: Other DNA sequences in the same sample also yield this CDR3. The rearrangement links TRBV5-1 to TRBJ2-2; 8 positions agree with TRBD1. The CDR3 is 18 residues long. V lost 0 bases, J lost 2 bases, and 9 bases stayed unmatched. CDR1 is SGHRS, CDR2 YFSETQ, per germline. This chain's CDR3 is CASSLAGQGFSNTGELFF. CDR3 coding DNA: TGCGCCAGCAGCTTGGCCGGACAGGGCTTCAGCAACACCGGGGAGCTGTTTTTT.

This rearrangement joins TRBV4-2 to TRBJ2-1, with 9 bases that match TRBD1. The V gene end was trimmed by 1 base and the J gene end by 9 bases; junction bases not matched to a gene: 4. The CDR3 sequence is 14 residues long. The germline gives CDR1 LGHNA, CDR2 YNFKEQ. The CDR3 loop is CASSQGQGVGEQFF. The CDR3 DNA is TGTGCCAGCAGCCAAGGACAGGGGGTTGGTGAGCAGTTCTTC.

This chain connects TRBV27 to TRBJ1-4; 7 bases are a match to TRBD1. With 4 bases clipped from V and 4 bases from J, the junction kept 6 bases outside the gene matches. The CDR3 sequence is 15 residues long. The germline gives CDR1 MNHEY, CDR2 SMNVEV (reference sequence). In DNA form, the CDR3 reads TGTGCCAGCAGTTCCGGACAGGACCTTAATGAAAAACTGTTTTTT. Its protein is CASSSGQDLNEKLFF.

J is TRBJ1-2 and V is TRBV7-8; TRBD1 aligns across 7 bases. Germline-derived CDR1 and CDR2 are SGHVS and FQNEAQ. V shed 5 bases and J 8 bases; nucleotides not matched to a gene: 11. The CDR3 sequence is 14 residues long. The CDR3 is CASSRDRTHGGYTF. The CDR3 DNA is TGTGCCAGCAGCAGGGACAGAACTCACGGCGGCTACACCTTC.

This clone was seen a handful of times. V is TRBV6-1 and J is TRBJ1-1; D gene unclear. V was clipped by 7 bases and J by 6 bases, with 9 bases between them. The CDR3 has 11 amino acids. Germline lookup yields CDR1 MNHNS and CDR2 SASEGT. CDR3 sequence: CASTGLAEAFF. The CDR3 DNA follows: TGTGCCAGCACCGGACTGGCTGAAGCTTTCTTT.

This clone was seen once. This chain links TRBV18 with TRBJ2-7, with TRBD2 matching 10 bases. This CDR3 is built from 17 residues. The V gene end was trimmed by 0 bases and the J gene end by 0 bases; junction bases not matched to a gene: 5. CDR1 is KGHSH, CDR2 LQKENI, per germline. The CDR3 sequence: CASSPPGSGGSSYEQYF. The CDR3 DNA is TGTGCCAGCTCACCACCGGGTAGCGGGGGGAGCTCCTACGAGCAGTACTTC.

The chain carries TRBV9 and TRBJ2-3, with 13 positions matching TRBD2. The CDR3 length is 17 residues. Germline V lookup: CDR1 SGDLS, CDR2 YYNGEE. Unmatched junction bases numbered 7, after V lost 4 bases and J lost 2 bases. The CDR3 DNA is TGTGCCAGCAGCCCCACGGGACTAGCGGGATTCACAGATACGCAGTATTTT. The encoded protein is CASSPTGLAGFTDTQYF.

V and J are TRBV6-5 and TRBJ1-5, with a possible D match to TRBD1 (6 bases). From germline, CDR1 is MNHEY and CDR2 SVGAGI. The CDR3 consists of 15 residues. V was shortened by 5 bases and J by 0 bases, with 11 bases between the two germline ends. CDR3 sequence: CASSPTGHSNQPQHF. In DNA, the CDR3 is TGTGCCAGCAGTCCGACAGGTCATAGCAATCAGCCCCAGCATTTT.

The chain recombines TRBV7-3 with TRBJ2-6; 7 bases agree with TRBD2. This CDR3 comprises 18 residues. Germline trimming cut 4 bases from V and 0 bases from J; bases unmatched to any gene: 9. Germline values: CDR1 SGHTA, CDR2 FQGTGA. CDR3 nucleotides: TGTGCCAGCAGCTCCCGTGAACTAGCGTACTCTGGGGCCAACGTCCTGACTTTC. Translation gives CASSSRELAYSGANVLTF.

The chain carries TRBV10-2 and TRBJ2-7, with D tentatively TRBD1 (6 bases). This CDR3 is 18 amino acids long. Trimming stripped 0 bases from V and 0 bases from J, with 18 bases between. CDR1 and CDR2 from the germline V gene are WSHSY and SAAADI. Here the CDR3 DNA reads TGCGCCAGCAGTGAGTCGATGGTGTTCAGGGGTCCCTCCTACGAGCAGTACTTC. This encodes CASSESMVFRGPSYEQYF.

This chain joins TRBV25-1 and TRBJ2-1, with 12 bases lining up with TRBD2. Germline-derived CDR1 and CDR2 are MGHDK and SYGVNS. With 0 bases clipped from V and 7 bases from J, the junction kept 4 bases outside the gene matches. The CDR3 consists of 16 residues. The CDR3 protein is CASSEYLAGGPNEQFF. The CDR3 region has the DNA TGTGCCAGCAGTGAATATCTAGCGGGGGGGCCTAATGAGCAGTTCTTC.